One and the same sample provided the 24 T cell receptor beta chains below, sequenced in a study of blood T cell repertoires in COVID-19. The data were produced by immunoSEQ multiplex PCR, yet TCRdb's version contains in-frame clones alone and is incomplete. The sample yields under 25,000 clones, just over 85% seen once. The sequencing input was peripheral blood. The receptor set was obtained from a man in his 70s in a cohort sampled during active COVID-19.

The J gene is TRBJ1-5, the V gene TRBV18; no definite D call. Trimming removed 3 bases at V and 1 base at J, with 10 bases between. Per the germline V gene, CDR1 is KGHSH and CDR2 is LQKENI. This CDR3 is built from 15 residues. The CDR3, as DNA: TGTGCCAGCTCACCGGGTTGGGCCAGCAATCAGCCCCAGCATTTT. This translates into CASSPGWASNQPQHF. Using reference TRBV18 and TRBJ1-5 for the parts outside the CDR3, the full variable domain is NAGVMQNPRHLVRRRGQEARLRCSPMKGHSHVYWYRQLPEEGLKFMVYLQKENIIDESGMPKERFSAEFPKEGPSILRIQQVVRGDSAAYFCASSPGWASNQPQHFGDGTRLSIL.

The chain carries TRBV5-8 and TRBJ2-7; TRBD2 agrees at 7 bases. This CDR3 is 13 amino acids long. J lost 9 bases, V lost 4 bases, and 10 bases had no gene match. Germline CDR1 SGHTS, CDR2 YDEGEE. CDR3 in DNA: TGTGCCAGCAGCCCTGGCGTTGCTAGCGGGCAGTACTTC. Its protein is CASSPGVASGQYF.

The chain combines TRBV5-1 with TRBJ1-4, with D hard to call. CDR1 SGHRS and CDR2 YFSETQ come from the germline V gene. The CDR3 loop spans 13 amino acids. Trimming left V 0 bases short and J 7 bases short, with 7 bases between. The CDR3 DNA sequence: TGCGCCAGCAGCTTGGGAGTGCGTGAAAAACTGTTTTTT. Its translation is CASSLGVREKLFF. The full variable domain, its missing parts supplied by reference TRBV5-1 and TRBJ1-4, is KAGVTQTPRYLIKTRGQQVTLSCSPISGHRSVSWYQQTPGQGLQFLFEYFSETQRNKGNFPGRFSGRQFSNSRSEMNVSTLELGDSALYLCASSLGVREKLFFGSGTQLSVL.

V and J are TRBV7-2 and TRBJ2-5; D unclear. CDR1 is SGHTA, CDR2 FQGNSA, per germline. The V end was cut by 1 base, the J end by 5 bases, with 11 bases between. This CDR3 contains 14 residues. The CDR3 DNA follows: TGTGCCAGCAGCTTAGGAGGTGCGGTGGAGACCCAGTACTTC. Translation: CASSLGGAVETQYF.

This sequence joins TRBV11-3 and TRBJ2-1; 8 bases fit TRBD2. The V and J ends lost 3 bases and 8 bases, in that order; junction bases with no gene match: 12. This CDR3 comprises 16 residues. Germline CDR1 reads SGHNT; CDR2 reads YENEEA. The DNA for the CDR3 is TGTGCCAGCAGCTTGAAAAGCGGGAGTTCCGGCGATGAGCAGTTCTTC. This translates into CASSLKSGSSGDEQFF. Full variable domain (rest looked up from reference TRBV11-3 and TRBJ2-1): EAGVVQSPRYKIIEKKQPVAFWCNPISGHNTLYWYLQNLGQGPELLIRYENEEAVDDSQLPKDRFSAERLKGVDSTLKIQPAELGDSAVYLCASSLKSGSSGDEQFFGPGTRLTVL.

The rearrangement joins TRBV7-2 to TRBJ2-4; D is ambiguous. The CDR3 loop spans 15 amino acids. V lost 1 base and J lost 2, with 9 bases in between. Germline V gives CDR1 SGHTA, CDR2 FQGNSA. CDR3 loop: CASSLGAPPKNIQYF. In DNA, the CDR3 is TGTGCCAGCAGCTTAGGGGCCCCACCCAAAAACATTCAGTACTTC.

This clone was picked up a small number of times. The chain couples TRBV9 to TRBJ1-6, with 7 bases lining up with TRBD1. The CDR3 is made up of 15 amino acids. V lost 4 bases to trimming and J lost 4 bases; unmatched junction nucleotides: 5. The germline V gene has CDR1 SGDLS and CDR2 YYNGEE. The CDR3 sequence: CASSSTGIYNSPLHF. Here the CDR3 DNA reads TGTGCCAGCAGCTCGACAGGGATTTATAATTCACCCCTCCACTTT.

V and J are TRBV7-2 and TRBJ1-1; 9 positions match TRBD1. J was trimmed by 2 bases and V by 6 bases; bases with no gene match: 4. CDR3 length: 14 amino acids. Germline values: CDR1 SGHTA, CDR2 FQGNSA. CDR3 amino acids: CASSRQGGNTEAFF. DNA of the CDR3: TGTGCCAGCAGTAGACAGGGGGGAAACACTGAAGCTTTCTTT.

V and J are TRBV7-8 and TRBJ2-3, with TRBD2 matching over 11 bases. Trimming removed 5 bases from V and 4 bases from J; junction bases left unmatched: 5. CDR3 length equals 15 residues. CDR1 and CDR2 (germline): SGHVS, FQNEAQ. CDR3 region: CASSLQGLAADTQYF. In DNA, the CDR3 is TGTGCCAGCAGCCTTCAGGGACTAGCGGCAGATACGCAGTATTTT.

The chain couples TRBV7-9 to TRBJ2-7; 10 bases fit TRBD1. The CDR3 spans 15 residues. Germline CDR1 is SEHNR and CDR2 is FQNEAQ (reference sequence). V shed 5 bases and J 4 bases; nucleotides not matched to a gene: 8. CDR3 region: CASSRGRTGGYEQYF. CDR3 coding DNA: TGTGCCAGCAGCCGAGGACGGACAGGGGGGTACGAGCAGTACTTC. The full variable domain, with the rest looked up from reference TRBV7-9 and TRBJ2-7, is DTGVSQNPRHKITKRGQNVTFRCDPISEHNRLYWYRQTLGQGPEFLTYFQNEAQLEKSRLLSDRFSAERPKGSFSTLEIQRTEQGDSAMYLCASSRGRTGGYEQYFGPGTRLTVT.

This chain connects TRBV4-1 to TRBJ1-4; 8 bases align to TRBD1. Germline-derived CDR1 and CDR2 are MGHRA and YSYEKL. The J segment lost 4 bases and the V segment lost 0 bases, leaving 4 bases of the junction unmatched. The CDR3 length is 16 residues. The CDR3 DNA reads TGCGCCAGCAGCCAAGATACCACAGGGGGTAATGAAAAACTGTTTTTT. Protein sequence: CASSQDTTGGNEKLFF.

The gene calls are TRBV5-1 and TRBJ2-3, with D perhaps TRBD2 (5 bases). Germline CDR1 and CDR2: SGHRS and YFSETQ. Trimming removed 4 bases at V and 3 bases at J, with 15 bases between. This CDR3 region has 15 residues. This chain's CDR3 is CASSSGPDSTDTQYF. In DNA, the CDR3 is TGCGCCAGCAGCAGCGGCCCCGACTCAACAGATACGCAGTATTTT. The full variable domain, rest sourced from reference TRBV5-1 and TRBJ2-3, is KAGVTQTPRYLIKTRGQQVTLSCSPISGHRSVSWYQQTPGQGLQFLFEYFSETQRNKGNFPGRFSGRQFSNSRSEMNVSTLELGDSALYLCASSSGPDSTDTQYFGPGTRLTVL.

V gene TRBV7-2 combines with J gene TRBJ1-6; D is unclear. V was shortened by 0 bases and J by 9 bases, with 15 bases between the two germline ends. The CDR3 runs to 16 residues. From germline, CDR1 is SGHTA and CDR2 FQGNSA. The CDR3 DNA sequence: TGTGCCAGCAGCTTAGCCTCTTTCCTTCGAGGTTCACCCCTCCACTTT. Translating gives CASSLASFLRGSPLHF.

This clone appeared a single time. V is TRBV29-1 and J is TRBJ1-1; 7 bases fit TRBD1. The V gene end was trimmed by 5 bases and the J gene end by 1 base; junction bases not matched to a gene: 4. There are 13 residues in the CDR3. CDR1 is SQVTM and CDR2 is ANQGSEA in the germline V gene. CDR3 in amino acids: CSVSRDRNTEAFF. CDR3 nucleotides: TGCAGCGTTTCACGGGACAGGAACACTGAAGCTTTCTTT.

This rearrangement joins TRBV12-3 or TRBV12-4 to TRBJ2-5; possibly TRBD1 for D (6 bases). V lost 7 bases and J 2 bases, leaving 8 bases between the germline ends. This CDR3 is 12 amino acids long. The CDR3 region is CASTQGQETQYF. For the CDR3, the DNA is TGTGCCAGCACACAGGGACAAGAGACCCAGTACTTC.

The V and J genes are TRBV24-1 and TRBJ2-1, with TRBD2 matching 7 bases. The ends lost 3 bases at V and 6 bases at J; junction bases unmatched: 10. This CDR3 region has 16 residues. Germline V gives CDR1 KGHDR, CDR2 SFDVKD. The CDR3 nucleotides read TGTGCCACCAGTGATGTAGGCGGGAGTCCCCCCAATGAGCAGTTCTTC. Its translation: CATSDVGGSPPNEQFF.

V gene TRBV18 combines with J gene TRBJ2-5, with 8 bases that match TRBD2. Germline V gives CDR1 KGHSH, CDR2 LQKENI. With 3 bases clipped from V and 3 bases from J, the junction kept 6 bases outside the gene matches. The length of the CDR3 is 15 residues. CDR3 region: CASSPQREWEETQYF. CDR3 DNA sequence: TGTGCCAGCTCACCCCAGCGGGAGTGGGAAGAGACCCAGTACTTC.

The CDR3 spells CASSPNLPGHAGGTDTQYF. The CDR3 region has the DNA TGTGCCAGCTCACCAAATTTGCCGGGACACGCGGGAGGCACAGATACGCAGTATTTT. The J gene is TRBJ2-3, the V gene TRBV18; D is possibly TRBD2 (7 bases). This CDR3 region has 19 residues. The germline V and J ends were trimmed by 2 bases and 1 base, with 22 bases remaining between them. The V gene's germline CDR1 is KGHSH and CDR2 LQKENI.

Sample share makes this clone medium-sized (0.01 to 0.1%). The rearrangement uses TRBV28 and TRBJ2-3, with TRBD2 identical over 14 bases. The CDR3 is 19 amino acids. Per the germline V gene, CDR1 is MDHEN and CDR2 is SYDVKM. The V and J ends lost 5 bases and 0 bases, in that order; junction bases with no gene match: 10. The CDR3 region is CASSAGLAGEGPSTDTQYF. CDR3 nucleotide sequence: TGTGCCAGCAGTGCGGGACTAGCGGGGGAGGGTCCCAGCACAGATACGCAGTATTTT. The variable domain in full, with the rest retrieved from reference TRBV28 and TRBJ2-3, is DVKVTQSSRYLVKRTGEKVFLECVQDMDHENMFWYRQDPGLGLRLIYFSYDVKMKEKGDIPEGYSVSREKKERFSLILESASTNQTSMYLCASSAGLAGEGPSTDTQYFGPGTRLTVL.

The chain's CDR3 is CASSPVMGSGSSYEQYF. CDR3 DNA sequence: TGTGCCAGCAGCCCTGTAATGGGAAGCGGGAGTTCGTACGAGCAGTACTTC. The chain is built from TRBV5-4 and TRBJ2-7, with TRBD2 matching 8 bases. The CDR3 consists of 17 residues. Germline V gene lookup returns CDR1 SGHNT and CDR2 YYREEE (reference sequence). V shed 4 bases and J 4 bases; nucleotides not matched to a gene: 16. Full variable domain (remainder filled in from reference TRBV5-4 and TRBJ2-7): ETGVTQSPTHLIKTRGQQVTLRCSSQSGHNTVSWYQQALGQGPQFIFQYYREEENGRGNFPPRFSGLQFPNYSSELNVNALELDDSALYLCASSPVMGSGSSYEQYFGPGTRLTVT.

J is TRBJ2-7 and V is TRBV5-5; TRBD2 might be the D (5 bases). The CDR3 length is 14 residues. The germline CDR1 and CDR2 sequences are SGHKS and YYEKEE (reference sequence). The V gene lost 2 bases and the J gene lost 1 base, with 10 bases spanning the gap. This CDR3 reads CASSFVGSSYEQYF. The CDR3 coding sequence is TGTGCCAGCAGCTTCGTTGGGAGTTCCTACGAGCAGTACTTC.

CDR3 nucleotides: TGTGCCAGTAGTATACGCAGGGCGAGCTCTGGAAACACCATATATTTT. Protein product: CASSIRRASSGNTIYF. J is TRBJ1-3 and V is TRBV19; a weak D match, TRBD1 (5 bases). The germline CDR1 and CDR2 sequences are LNHDA and SQIVND (reference sequence). CDR3 length: 16 residues. Trimming shortened V by 2 bases and J by 0 bases, and 11 bases separated the two germline ends.

CDR3 coding DNA: TGTGCCAGCAGTGTGGACAGCTTTCATCAGCCCCAGCATTTT. It is translated as CASSVDSFHQPQHF. V gene TRBV2 combines with J gene TRBJ1-5, with TRBD1 as a possible D gene (6 bases). The CDR3 is 14 residues long. From germline, CDR1 is SNHLY and CDR2 FYNNEI. The V end lost 4 bases, the J end lost 5 bases, and 12 bases lay between the germline ends.

This rearrangement joins TRBV19 to TRBJ1-2; tentative D call: TRBD1 (5 bases). Germline V lookup: CDR1 LNHDA, CDR2 SQIVND (reference sequence). The V end lost 3 bases, the J end lost 0 bases, and 11 bases lay between the germline ends. The CDR3 is 15 residues long. The CDR3 DNA reads as TGTGCCAGTAGTATCACAAGGACATCTAACTATGGCTACACCTTC. Encoded protein: CASSITRTSNYGYTF.